A single sample gave rise to the 14 T cell receptor delta chains below, sequenced in a study of γδ T cells in repeated Plasmodium falciparum infection. TCRdb used CATT to re-call clones from the multiplex PCR reads. The repertoire holds 70,000 to 95,000 delta-chain clones, more than 1.4% seen once, with 7% to 9.5% in the top ten. Gammadelta T cells were flow-sorted from PBMC into Vgamma9/Vdelta2+ and Vdelta2-negative populations for bulk analysis. Sequenced input: gamma-delta T cells from blood. The receptors were gathered from a pool of human donors (malaria-infected and uninfected, not separated).

This clone appeared a few times. This sequence is one base from a far larger clone and is likely a read error. In the same sample, other DNA sequences code for this CDR3. The chain recombines TRDV2 with TRDJ1, with D uncertain. No J segment appears in TCRdb, so it was assigned here by matching the sequence to germline. From germline, CDR1 is GEAIGNYY and CDR2 EKD. V was pared by 3 bases and J by 5 bases, with 21 bases between. The CDR3 extends over 16 amino acids. CDR3 DNA sequence: TGTGCCTGTGACCAATGCCGCCCCTCCAAGCCTGATAAACTCATCTTT. Translated: CACDQCRPSKPDKLIF.

Worth noting for this clone: The amino acid sequence in TCRdb belongs to a much larger clone and departs from this DNA's translation at residue 17, likely a sequencing read error; the sequence shown is translated from the DNA. CDR3 DNA sequence: TGTGCCTGTGACACCGCGATGGGGGATACGCAATTAAGCTCCTGGGACGCCCGACAGATGTTTTTC. This translates into CACDTAMGDTQLSSWDARQMFF. The rearrangement links TRDV2 to TRDJ3; 11 positions agree with TRDD3. Germline V lookup: CDR1 GEAIGNYY, CDR2 EKD. The CDR3 extends over 22 amino acids.

This clone was counted many times. Translating this DNA gives a protein that differs at residue 12 from the TCRdb one, which belongs to a much larger clone; a read error is likely, and the protein shown is this translation. This rearrangement joins TRDV2 to TRDJ1; D may match TRDD2 or TRDD3 (7 bases each). TCRdb supplies no J gene; here it was assigned by aligning the nucleotide sequence to germline. CDR3 length: 20 amino acids. Per germline, CDR1 GEAIGNYY and CDR2 EKD. V lost 5 bases, J lost 0 bases, and 30 bases lay in between. The CDR3 is CACAVPTYWGGAKYTDKLIF. The CDR3, as DNA: TGTGCCTGTGCGGTTCCTACGTACTGGGGAGGGGCAAAGTACACCGATAAACTCATCTTT.

This clone appeared a few times. TCRdb shows a much larger clone's protein in place of this DNA's translation, and the two differ at residue 11, likely through a read error; the protein shown is translated from the DNA. This sample includes further DNA sequences coding for the same CDR3. The J gene is TRDJ1, the V gene TRDV2, with TRDD3 matching over 13 bases. Since TCRdb gives no J gene, matching the DNA to germline was used here to assign it. V shed 2 bases and J 0 bases; nucleotides not matched to a gene: 5. This CDR3 is built from 17 residues. Germline CDR1 is GEAIGNYY and CDR2 is EKD. The CDR3 region is CACDSLLGDTDTDKLIF. CDR3 nucleotide sequence: TGTGCCTGTGACAGCCTACTGGGGGATACGGACACCGATAAACTCATCTTT.

In this sample, this clone is medium-sized (0.01 to 0.1%). Other DNA sequences in this specimen translate into the identical CDR3. The V gene is TRDV1, the J gene TRDJ1; TRDD3 is a possible D gene (6 bases). The CDR3 length is 20 residues. CDR1 is TSWWSYY and CDR2 is QGS in the germline V gene. Trimming pared 1 base from V and 3 bases from J, leaving 27 bases between. CDR3 sequence: CALGEPANVLHILGPDKLIF. The CDR3 nucleotides read TGTGCTCTTGGGGAACCAGCTAACGTCCTCCACATACTGGGTCCCGATAAACTCATCTTT.

This clone turned up a few times. This DNA translates differently at residue 16 from the TCRdb protein, which is that of a much larger clone; a read error is likely, and the protein shown is the DNA's own translation. CDR3 sequence: CACDSRRRTGVLGDTIDKLIF. CDR3 DNA sequence: TGTGCCTGTGACAGCAGACGACGGACGGGGGTACTGGGGGATACGATCGATAAACTCATCTTT. The chain carries TRDV2 and TRDJ1; 13 positions match TRDD3. TCRdb does not report a J gene; here it was assigned by matching the DNA to germline references. The CDR3 extends over 21 amino acids. V was pared by 2 bases and J by 4 bases, with 21 bases of the junction left unmatched. The germline gives CDR1 GEAIGNYY, CDR2 EKD.

This clone has more than one count but fewer than ten. A far more abundant clone sits one base away, making this likely a read error. Other DNA sequences of this sample code for an identical CDR3. Called V gene: TRDV1; the J gene was not called; the D call TRDD3 from the table was never checked on the DNA. CDR1 is TSWWSYY and CDR2 is QGS in the germline V gene. CDR3 length equals 21 residues. The CDR3 loop is CALGEPLFYWGIPILGDKLIF. In nucleotides, the CDR3 is TGTGCTCTTGGGGAACCCCTCTTCTACTGGGGGATACCGATTCTCGGCGATAAACTTATCTTT.

This clone qualifies as medium-sized. Other DNA sequences within the sample encode an identical CDR3. CDR3 amino acids: CAFPDTGGSSYTDKLIF. The CDR3 DNA sequence: TGTGCCTTTCCAGATACTGGGGGATCGTCCTACACCGATAAACTCATCTTT. The chain recombines TRDV3 with TRDJ1; 10 nucleotides agree with TRDD3. The CDR3 is 17 amino acids. Germline trimming cut 2 bases from V and 0 bases from J; bases unmatched to any gene: 12. CDR1 is TVYSNPD and CDR2 is GDNSRS in the germline V gene (reference sequence).

There are a few counts of this clone. This is likely an artifact of a read error, given a far larger clone one base away. This same CDR3 is encoded by further DNA sequences in the sample. The chain carries TRDV2 and TRDJ1; 7 bases map to TRDD3. Matching the DNA to germline supplied the J gene, which TCRdb does not give. Germline V gene lookup returns CDR1 GEAIGNYY and CDR2 EKD. The CDR3 is made up of 23 amino acids. The CDR3 DNA reads as TGTGCCTGCGACACTGTCATTCTCACTACCTCGCGTACTGGGGACCCTAGTAGGGGTAAACTCATCTTT. It is translated as CACDTVILTTSRTGDPSRGKLIF.

This clone turned up a few times. TCRdb has a much larger clone's protein, which differs at residue 7 from the translation of this DNA, likely because of a read error; what is shown is the protein translated from the DNA. The rearrangement joins TRAV38-2/DV8 to TRDJ1; the D is unclear. Trimming removed 3 bases at V and 0 bases at J, with 18 bases between. Germline loops: CDR1 TSESDYY, CDR2 QEAYKQQN. There are 17 residues in the CDR3. The DNA for the CDR3 is TGTGCTTATAGGACCCACCGTACGGCCCCCTACACCGATAAACTCATCTTT. It translates to CAYRTHRTAPYTDKLIF.

This clone was picked up many times. This likely traces to a read error, being one base from a far larger clone. V usage is TRDV2 and J usage is TRDJ1, with 7 bases lining up with TRDD3. Germline values: CDR1 GEAIGNYY, CDR2 EKD. The CDR3 spans 19 residues. CDR3 nucleotides: TGTGCCTGTGACTCACTTTATACCTTGTTGGGGGAAAGGACCGATAGACTCATCTTT. Encoded protein: CACDSLYTLLGERTDRLIF.

This clone occurred a few times. Translating this DNA gives a protein that differs at residue 12 from the TCRdb one, which belongs to a much larger clone; a read error is likely, and the protein shown is this translation. The chain combines TRDV3 with TRDJ1; 7 bases are a match to TRDD3. Per the germline V gene, CDR1 is TVYSNPD and CDR2 is GDNSRS (reference sequence). Unmatched junction bases numbered 23, after V lost 1 base and J lost 3 bases. The CDR3 runs to 19 residues. The CDR3 reads CAFILFLPFWGVAADKLIF. CDR3 in DNA: TGTGCCTTTATCTTGTTCCTCCCTTTCTGGGGGGTCGCGGCCGATAAACTCATCTTT.

Turning to this clone: With only one base between it and a far larger clone, this is likely a read error. The sample has other DNA sequences that encode this CDR3 too. The V gene is TRDV1, the J gene TRDJ1; 9 nucleotides line up with TRDD3. The J gene, left out of TCRdb, was set here by checking the DNA against germline. This CDR3 has 26 amino acids. CDR1 and CDR2 (germline): TSWWSYY, QGS. The DNA for the CDR3 is TGTGCTCTTGGAGAACTGTCCTGGCCTTCTCTCCCAGACCTCCCATACTGGGGGACGGTTTGGAATGGACTCATCTTT. Protein sequence: CALGELSWPSLPDLPYWGTVWNGLIF.

This clone was recorded a few times. A single base is all that separates this from a far larger clone, so a read error is likely. In the same sample, other DNA sequences code for this CDR3. The genes are TRDV1 and TRDJ1; 10 bases line up with TRDD3. The J gene was not available in TCRdb and was assigned here by matching the DNA to germline segments. The CDR3 contains 30 residues. Unmatched junction bases numbered 43, after V lost 0 bases and J lost 0 bases. Per germline, CDR1 TSWWSYY and CDR2 QGS. The DNA for the CDR3 is TGTGCTCTTGGGGAACTTTCCTACCGGGGGATACGCACAGTGCTACAAAAGGAGGATACGGGTGAAGGGAACACCGATAAACTCATCTTT. Amino acid sequence: CALGELSYRGIRTVLQKEDTGEGNTDKLIF.